The next 19 T cell receptor beta chains were all read from a single sample in a study of blood T cell repertoires in COVID-19. Using immunoSEQ multiplex PCR, the repertoire was profiled, and TCRdb retains in-frame clones only, with some absent. In the table there are roughly 460,000 clones, about 90% of which are singletons. Material: peripheral blood. These receptors were taken from a man in his late teens or twenties with COVID-19, enrolled during active disease.

The rearrangement links TRBV6-4 to TRBJ2-5; D may be TRBD2 (6 bases). V was shortened by 4 bases and J by 5 bases, with 11 bases between the two germline ends. Looked up from germline, CDR1 is MRHNA and CDR2 is SNTAGT. The CDR3 is made up of 13 amino acids. The CDR3 is CASSAVRGETQYF. CDR3 in DNA: TGTGCCAGCAGTGCTGTTCGGGGGGAGACCCAGTACTTC.

V and J are TRBV21-1 and TRBJ1-2; the table names TRBD1, a call not compared with the DNA. TRBV21-1 represents a pseudogene. The CDR3 totals 13 residues. The CDR3 here is CASSKNRDLGYTF. In DNA, the CDR3 is TGTGCCAGCAGCAAAAACAGGGATCTTGGCTACACCTTC.

This clone was picked up a small number of times. The J gene is TRBJ1-5, the V gene TRBV5-5; D unresolved. The V gene's germline CDR1 is SGHKS and CDR2 YYEKEE (reference sequence). Trimming took off 3 bases at V and 5 bases at J, with 3 bases between the two ends. The CDR3 runs to 11 residues. The CDR3 DNA reads TGTGCCAGCAGCTCGGATCAGCCCCAGCATTTT. Amino acids: CASSSDQPQHF. The variable domain in full, with the rest retrieved from reference TRBV5-5 and TRBJ1-5, is DAGVTQSPTHLIKTRGQQVTLRCSPISGHKSVSWYQQVLGQGPQFIFQYYEKEERGRGNFPDRFSARQFPNYSSELNVNALLLGDSALYLCASSSDQPQHFGDGTRLSIL.

CDR3 loop: CASSRLAGGPYNEQFF. CDR3 coding DNA: TGTGCCAGCAGTCGACTAGCGGGGGGGCCCTACAATGAGCAGTTCTTC. The chain has TRBV6-6 and TRBJ2-1; 14 bases match TRBD2. Germline V gene sequence: CDR1 MNHNY, CDR2 SVGAGI (reference sequence). V lost 5 bases and J lost 2; bases outside the gene matches: 2. This CDR3 has 16 amino acids.

The V gene is TRBV11-1, the J gene TRBJ2-7; D ambiguous. The ends were cut back, 5 bases at V and 2 bases at J, with 7 bases in the middle. Germline V gives CDR1 SGHAT, CDR2 FQDESV (reference sequence). This CDR3 spans 12 amino acids. The CDR3 protein is CASSREPYEQYF. DNA of the CDR3: TGTGCCAGCAGCCGAGAACCCTACGAGCAGTACTTC.

This clone was seen more than once but under ten times. This rearrangement joins TRBV14 to TRBJ2-2; D unresolved. This CDR3 has 16 residues. The V gene's germline CDR1 is SGHDN and CDR2 FVKESK. The V and J ends lost 0 bases and 3 bases respectively, with 11 bases between them. DNA for the CDR3: TGTGCCAGCAGCCAAGATGCGAATACCTACACCGGGGAGCTGTTTTTT. Translating it yields CASSQDANTYTGELFF.

This clone was seen just once. The chain couples TRBV7-2 to TRBJ1-4, with D perhaps TRBD1 (5 bases). There are 13 residues in the CDR3. Trimming left V 6 bases short and J 8 bases short, with 13 bases between. The germline V gene has CDR1 SGHTA and CDR2 FQGNSA. In DNA, the CDR3 is TGTGCCAGCAGTGGTCAGGGATCCGAAAAACTGTTTTTT. This sequence encodes CASSGQGSEKLFF. The full variable domain, with the rest looked up from reference TRBV7-2 and TRBJ1-4, is GAGVSQSPSNKVTEKGKDVELRCDPISGHTALYWYRQSLGQGLEFLIYFQGNSAPDKSGLPSDRFSAERTGGSVSTLTIQRTQQEDSAVYLCASSGQGSEKLFFGSGTQLSVL.

This chain uses TRBV19 with TRBJ1-1, with 10 bases fitting TRBD1. CDR3 size: 15 residues. The junction had 6 bases not matched to a gene; V was cut back by 4 bases and J by 4 bases. Germline V gives CDR1 LNHDA, CDR2 SQIVND (reference sequence). CDR3 coding DNA: TGTGCCAGTAGTACAACCGGGACAGGGGCCACTGAAGCTTTCTTT. Residues: CASSTTGTGATEAFF.

The V gene is TRBV24-1, the J gene TRBJ2-1; 7 nucleotides match TRBD1. Germline values: CDR1 KGHDR, CDR2 SFDVKD. With 9 bases clipped from V and 5 bases from J, the junction kept 12 bases outside the gene matches. The CDR3 runs 15 residues. The CDR3 loop is CATGKETGPDNEQFF. The CDR3 DNA is TGTGCCACCGGGAAAGAGACAGGGCCCGACAATGAGCAGTTCTTC.

This chain links TRBV2 with TRBJ2-1; 9 nucleotides line up with TRBD1. The trim removed 4 bases at V and 8 bases at J, leaving 3 bases unmatched. The CDR3 spans 13 residues. Germline V gene data show CDR1 as SNHLY and CDR2 as FYNNEI. The CDR3 DNA reads as TGTGCCAGCAGTGTACAGGGGGCAGATGAGCAGTTCTTC. Translated, it gives CASSVQGADEQFF.

The chain uses TRBV24-1 and TRBJ2-3; 7 nucleotides match TRBD1. The trim removed 3 bases at V and 2 bases at J, leaving 4 bases unmatched. In germline, CDR1 is KGHDR, CDR2 SFDVKD. The CDR3 sequence is 15 residues long. CDR3 bases: TGTGCCACCAGTGATGGACAGGCGGACACAGATACGCAGTATTTT. Amino acid sequence: CATSDGQADTDTQYF.

The chain recombines TRBV6-2 or TRBV6-3 with TRBJ1-5; D gene uncertain. The CDR3 extends over 13 amino acids. V lost 2 bases to trimming and J lost 4 bases, with 6 bases between them. The germline V gene has CDR1 MNHEY and CDR2 SVGEGT. CDR3 loop: CASSYDGNQPQHF. The DNA of the CDR3 is TGTGCCAGCAGTTACGACGGGAATCAGCCCCAGCATTTT.

The V gene is TRBV11-2, the J gene TRBJ2-1; 9 positions agree with TRBD2. Germline CDR1 and CDR2: SGHAT and FQNNGV. This CDR3 spans 16 amino acids. Unmatched junction bases numbered 10, after V lost 5 bases and J lost 5 bases. The CDR3 DNA reads as TGTGCCAGCAGCCTCACCCTAGCGGGAACCAACAATGAGCAGTTCTTC. As protein: CASSLTLAGTNNEQFF.

The chain employs TRBV28 and TRBJ1-1; tentatively, D is TRBD1 (5 bases). Germline assignment: CDR1 MDHEN and CDR2 SYDVKM. Deletions cut 7 bases from V and 10 bases from J, with 25 bases between. The CDR3 extends over 15 amino acids. CDR3 protein: CASMGGADLGRVAFF. DNA of the CDR3: TGTGCCAGCATGGGCGGGGCGGACCTCGGTAGGGTAGCTTTCTTT.

The V and J genes are TRBV2 and TRBJ2-2; 7 positions agree with TRBD1. CDR3 length equals 15 residues. Germline V gene lookup returns CDR1 SNHLY and CDR2 FYNNEI. V lost 6 bases, J lost 3 bases, and 7 bases stayed unmatched. CDR3 sequence: CASRATGSDTGELFF. The CDR3 DNA is TGTGCCAGCAGGGCGACAGGGTCCGACACCGGGGAGCTGTTTTTT.

The gene calls are TRBV7-8 and TRBJ1-6, with TRBD1 as a possible D gene (6 bases). Trimming stripped 4 bases from V and 7 bases from J, with 14 bases between. The CDR3 is made up of 15 amino acids. Germline CDR1 reads SGHVS; CDR2 reads FQNEAQ. Here the CDR3 reads CASSSRGGANSPLHF. In DNA, the CDR3 is TGTGCCAGCAGCTCCCGGGGGGGGGCAAATTCACCCCTCCACTTT. Full variable domain (remainder filled in from reference TRBV7-8 and TRBJ1-6): GAGVSQSPRYKVAKRGQDVALRCDPISGHVSLFWYQQALGQGPEFLTYFQNEAQLDKSGLPSDRFFAERPEGSVSTLKIQRTQQEDSAVYLCASSSRGGANSPLHFGNGTRLTVT.

This sequence joins TRBV7-3 and TRBJ2-2; D not resolved. The CDR3 totals 12 residues. V was cut by 4 bases and J by 5 bases, with 5 bases left in between. From germline, CDR1 is SGHTA and CDR2 FQGTGA. CDR3 protein: CASSSSTGELFF. The CDR3 nucleotides are TGTGCCAGCAGCTCGAGTACCGGGGAGCTGTTTTTT.

The chain couples TRBV9 to TRBJ2-5; TRBD1 matches 11 bases. The junction had 8 bases not matched to a gene; V was cut back by 3 bases and J by 4 bases. There are 16 residues in the CDR3. The germline V gene has CDR1 SGDLS and CDR2 YYNGEE. The CDR3 nucleotides read TGTGCCAGCAGCGAATCCGGAGGGACAGGGGGAGAGACCCAGTACTTC. Encoded protein: CASSESGGTGGETQYF.

V gene TRBV24-1 combines with J gene TRBJ2-1, with a tentative D call TRBD2 (5 bases). Trimming pared 7 bases from V and 6 bases from J, leaving 18 bases between. Germline V lookup: CDR1 KGHDR, CDR2 SFDVKD. There are 15 residues in the CDR3. This chain's CDR3 is CATRPAVGRSNEQFF. In DNA, the CDR3 is TGTGCCACCAGACCAGCGGTCGGTCGATCCAATGAGCAGTTCTTC.